This T cell receptor (beta chain) was profiled in a study of B cell selection in AIRE deficiency. Repertoires were generated with immunoSEQ multiplex PCR, while TCRdb's copy carries only in-frame clones and drops some. The repertoire holds tens of thousands of clones, with approximately 96% as singletons. Between the trimmed V and J ends, which lost 1 base and 2 bases, there was a span of 10 bases. Germline lookup yields CDR1 SGHRS and CDR2 YFSETQ. The CDR3 spans 14 residues. Turning to this clone: The antigen is undetermined.

Findings of the study overall: Around a third of healthy-donor shared Treg TCRbeta sequences appeared in patient Tconv cells.

Sorting defined conventional CD4 T cells as CD4+CD127+. The V and J genes are TRBV5-1 and TRBJ2-7, with D unresolved. The sequenced material came from conventional CD4+ T cells sorted from PBMCs. This clonotype originated in a human donor with AIRE deficiency. The CDR3 coding sequence is TGCGCCAGCAGCTTGCTTCAGGTAACCTACGAGCAGTACTTC. This encodes CASSLLQVTYEQYF.